This T cell receptor beta chain originates from a study of chemoradiotherapy in HPV16-positive cancers. Study-level information: Functional T-cell assays on two HPV16-positive patients' cells defined candidate HPV-specific clones and common TCR motifs.

Study observations and caveats: Non-HPV-specific T cells did not expand in tumors during treatment, whereas candidate HPV-specific clones and E7-related motifs did.

Here immunoSEQ multiplex PCR was the method, and the copy in TCRdb shows in-frame clones only, minus some. The repertoire holds some 32,000 clones, with 89% as singletons. Repeated repertoire sampling spanned the course of chemoradiotherapy. With respect to this clone: Its antigen remains unidentified.

This clonotype was sampled from a human donor with HPV-associated anogenital cancer. This material consisted of blood, taken from a patient who underwent chemoradiotherapy.

As DNA, the CDR3 is TGTGCCAGCAGCTTGAAGGTGGGGAGCTCTGGAAACACCATATATTTT. Its translation: CASSLKVGSSGNTIYF. The gene calls are TRBV5-8 and TRBJ1-3; D is unclear. Trimming took off 1 base at V and 0 bases at J, with 11 bases between the two ends. The CDR3 extends over 16 amino acids. Germline CDR1 and CDR2: SGHTS and YDEGEE.